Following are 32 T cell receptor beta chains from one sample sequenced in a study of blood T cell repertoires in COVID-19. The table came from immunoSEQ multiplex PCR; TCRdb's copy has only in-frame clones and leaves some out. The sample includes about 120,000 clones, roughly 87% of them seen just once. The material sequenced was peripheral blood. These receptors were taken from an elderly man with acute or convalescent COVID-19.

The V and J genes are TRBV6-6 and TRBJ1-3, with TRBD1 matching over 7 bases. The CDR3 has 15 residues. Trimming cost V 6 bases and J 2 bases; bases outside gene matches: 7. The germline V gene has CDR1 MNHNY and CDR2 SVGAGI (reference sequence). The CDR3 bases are TGTGCCAGCAGCAGTGGGACAGATACTGGAAACACCATATATTTT. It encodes CASSSGTDTGNTIYF.

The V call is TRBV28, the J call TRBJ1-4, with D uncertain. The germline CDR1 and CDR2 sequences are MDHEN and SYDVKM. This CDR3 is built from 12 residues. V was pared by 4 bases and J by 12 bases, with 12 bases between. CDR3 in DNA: TGTGCCAGCAGTTCGAGGGCGACGGAACTGTTTTTT. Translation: CASSSRATELFF.

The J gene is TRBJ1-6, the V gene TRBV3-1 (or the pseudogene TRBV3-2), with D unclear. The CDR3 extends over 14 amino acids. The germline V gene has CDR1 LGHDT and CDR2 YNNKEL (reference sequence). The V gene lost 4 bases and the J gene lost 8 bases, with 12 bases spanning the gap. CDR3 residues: CASSLTEIDSPLHF. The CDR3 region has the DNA TGTGCCAGCAGCCTTACAGAAATTGATTCACCCCTCCACTTT.

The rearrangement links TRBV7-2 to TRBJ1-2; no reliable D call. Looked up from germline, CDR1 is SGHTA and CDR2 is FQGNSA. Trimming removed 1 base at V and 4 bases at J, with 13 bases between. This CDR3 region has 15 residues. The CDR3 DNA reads TGTGCCAGCAGCTTAGATGGAGGAGATGGCTATGGCTACACCTTC. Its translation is CASSLDGGDGYGYTF.

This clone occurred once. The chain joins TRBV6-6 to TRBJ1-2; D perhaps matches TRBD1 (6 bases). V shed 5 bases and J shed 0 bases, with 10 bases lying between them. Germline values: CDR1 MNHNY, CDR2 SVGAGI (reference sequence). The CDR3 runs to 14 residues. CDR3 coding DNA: TGTGCCAGCAGTCAGCAGGGGACTAACTATGGCTACACCTTC. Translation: CASSQQGTNYGYTF.

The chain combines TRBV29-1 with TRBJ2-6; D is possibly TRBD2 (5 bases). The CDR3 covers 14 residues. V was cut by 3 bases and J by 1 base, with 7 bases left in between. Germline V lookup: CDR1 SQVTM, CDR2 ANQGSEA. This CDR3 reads CSVDGESGANVLTF. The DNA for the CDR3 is TGCAGCGTTGACGGGGAATCTGGGGCCAACGTCCTGACTTTC.

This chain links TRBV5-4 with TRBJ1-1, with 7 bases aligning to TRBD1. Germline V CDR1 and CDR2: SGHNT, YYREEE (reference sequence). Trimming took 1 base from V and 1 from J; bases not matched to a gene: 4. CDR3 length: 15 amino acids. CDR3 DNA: TGTGCCAGCAGCTTGCCGGGGACAGCGAACACTGAAGCTTTCTTT. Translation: CASSLPGTANTEAFF.

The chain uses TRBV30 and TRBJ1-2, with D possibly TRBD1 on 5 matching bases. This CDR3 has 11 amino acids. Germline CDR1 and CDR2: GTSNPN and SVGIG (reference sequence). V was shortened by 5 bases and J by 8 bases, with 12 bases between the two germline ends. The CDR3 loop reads CAWAFRGGYTF. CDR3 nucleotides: TGTGCCTGGGCCTTTAGGGGCGGCTACACCTTC.

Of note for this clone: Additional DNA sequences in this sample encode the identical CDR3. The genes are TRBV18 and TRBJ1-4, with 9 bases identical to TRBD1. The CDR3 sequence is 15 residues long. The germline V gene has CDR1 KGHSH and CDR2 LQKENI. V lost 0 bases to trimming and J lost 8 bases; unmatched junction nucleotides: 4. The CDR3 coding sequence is TGTGCCAGCTCACCACCGGGACAGGGAGGAGAAAAACTGTTTTTT. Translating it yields CASSPPGQGGEKLFF.

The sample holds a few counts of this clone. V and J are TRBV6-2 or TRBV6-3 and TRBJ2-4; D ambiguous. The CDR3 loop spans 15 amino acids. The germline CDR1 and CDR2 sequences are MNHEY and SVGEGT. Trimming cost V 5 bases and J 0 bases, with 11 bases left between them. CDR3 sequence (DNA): TGTGCCAGCAGTCTGGCGGAGCTAGCCAAAAACATTCAGTACTTC. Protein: CASSLAELAKNIQYF.

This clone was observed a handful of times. The CDR3 DNA follows: TGTGCCATCAGTGAGTCCGGGACTGCACCCTCCTACGAGCAGTACTTC. As protein: CAISESGTAPSYEQYF. The gene calls are TRBV10-3 and TRBJ2-7; D is perhaps TRBD2 (6 bases). Trimming removed 0 bases at V and 0 bases at J, with 12 bases between. Per the germline V gene, CDR1 is ENHRY and CDR2 is SYGVKD. The CDR3 has 16 amino acids.

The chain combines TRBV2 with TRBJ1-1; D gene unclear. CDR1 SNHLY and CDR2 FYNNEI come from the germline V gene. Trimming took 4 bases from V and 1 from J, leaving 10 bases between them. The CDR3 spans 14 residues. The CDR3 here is CASSGIRKNTEAFF. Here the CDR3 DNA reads TGTGCCAGCAGTGGGATCAGGAAGAACACTGAAGCTTTCTTT.

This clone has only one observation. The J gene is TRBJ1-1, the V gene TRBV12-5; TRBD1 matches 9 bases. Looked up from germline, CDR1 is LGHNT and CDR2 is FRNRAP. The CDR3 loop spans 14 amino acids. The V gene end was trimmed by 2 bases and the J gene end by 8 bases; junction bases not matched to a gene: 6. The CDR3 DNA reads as TGTGCTAGTGGTTTGTCCGGGACAGGGTTCGAAGCTTTCTTT. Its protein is CASGLSGTGFEAFF.

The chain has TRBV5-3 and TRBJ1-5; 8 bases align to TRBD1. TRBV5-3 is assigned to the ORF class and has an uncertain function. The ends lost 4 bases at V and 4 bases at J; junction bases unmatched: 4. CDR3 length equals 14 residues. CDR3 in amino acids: CARSPGQENQPQHF. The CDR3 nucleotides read TGTGCCAGAAGCCCGGGACAGGAGAATCAGCCCCAGCATTTT.

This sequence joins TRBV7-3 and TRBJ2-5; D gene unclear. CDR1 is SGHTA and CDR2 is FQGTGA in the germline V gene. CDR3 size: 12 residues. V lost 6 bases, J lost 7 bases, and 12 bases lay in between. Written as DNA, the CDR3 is TGTGCCAGCAGTCAGCCGGCAGGGACCCAGTACTTC. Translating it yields CASSQPAGTQYF.

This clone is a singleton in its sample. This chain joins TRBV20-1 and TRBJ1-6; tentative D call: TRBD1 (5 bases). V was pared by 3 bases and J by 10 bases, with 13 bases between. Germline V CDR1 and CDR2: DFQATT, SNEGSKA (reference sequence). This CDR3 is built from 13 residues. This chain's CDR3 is CSASWDSKSPLHF. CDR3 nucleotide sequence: TGCAGTGCTAGTTGGGACTCGAAATCACCCCTCCACTTT.

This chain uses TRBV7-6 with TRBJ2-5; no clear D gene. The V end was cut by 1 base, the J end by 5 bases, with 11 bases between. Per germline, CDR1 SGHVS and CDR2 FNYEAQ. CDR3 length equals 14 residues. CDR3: CASSLVVLEETQYF. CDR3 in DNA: TGTGCCAGCAGCTTAGTAGTTCTAGAGGAGACCCAGTACTTC.

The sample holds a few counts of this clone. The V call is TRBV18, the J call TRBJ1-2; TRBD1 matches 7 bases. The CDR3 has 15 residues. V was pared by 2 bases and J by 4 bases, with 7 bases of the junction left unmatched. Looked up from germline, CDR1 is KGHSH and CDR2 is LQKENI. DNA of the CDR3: TGTGCCAGCTCACCAGGTCGGGACAGACCCTATGGCTACACCTTC. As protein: CASSPGRDRPYGYTF. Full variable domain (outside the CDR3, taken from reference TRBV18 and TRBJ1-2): NAGVMQNPRHLVRRRGQEARLRCSPMKGHSHVYWYRQLPEEGLKFMVYLQKENIIDESGMPKERFSAEFPKEGPSILRIQQVVRGDSAAYFCASSPGRDRPYGYTFGSGTRLTVV.

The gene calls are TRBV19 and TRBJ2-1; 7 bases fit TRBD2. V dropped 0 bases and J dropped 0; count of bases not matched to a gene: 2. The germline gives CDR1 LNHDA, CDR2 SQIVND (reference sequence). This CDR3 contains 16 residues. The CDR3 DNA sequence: TGTGCCAGTAGTATAGAGGGCGGGAGCTCCTACAATGAGCAGTTCTTC. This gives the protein CASSIEGGSSYNEQFF. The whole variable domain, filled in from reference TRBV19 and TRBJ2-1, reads DGGITQSPKYLFRKEGQNVTLSCEQNLNHDAMYWYRQDPGQGLRLIYYSQIVNDFQKGDIAEGYSVSREKKESFPLTVTSAQKNPTAFYLCASSIEGGSSYNEQFFGPGTRLTVL.

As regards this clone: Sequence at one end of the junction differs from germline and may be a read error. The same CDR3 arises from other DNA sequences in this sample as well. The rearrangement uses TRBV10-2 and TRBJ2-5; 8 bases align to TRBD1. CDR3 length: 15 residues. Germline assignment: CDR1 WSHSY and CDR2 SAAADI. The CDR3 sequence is CASTFGQGSQETQYF. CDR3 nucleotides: TGCGCCAGCACCTTCGGACAGGGCTCCCAAGAGACTCAGTACTTC.

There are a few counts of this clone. The CDR3 sequence: CASSATRMFGSPLHF. Here the CDR3 DNA reads TGTGCCAGCAGCGCAACTCGTATGTTCGGGTCACCCCTCCACTTT. The V gene is TRBV11-2, the J gene TRBJ1-6; D remains ambiguous. Trimming removed 5 bases from V and 10 bases from J, with 18 bases in between. This CDR3 comprises 15 residues. The germline V gene encodes CDR1 SGHAT and CDR2 FQNNGV.

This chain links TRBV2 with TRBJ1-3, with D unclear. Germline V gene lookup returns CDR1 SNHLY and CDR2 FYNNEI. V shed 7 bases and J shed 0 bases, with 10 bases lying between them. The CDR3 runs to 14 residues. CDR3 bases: TGTGCCAGCAAGTTGGAGATCTCTGGAAACACCATATATTTT. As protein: CASKLEISGNTIYF. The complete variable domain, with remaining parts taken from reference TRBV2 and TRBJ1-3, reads EPEVTQTPSHQVTQMGQEVILRCVPISNHLYFYWYRQILGQKVEFLVSFYNNEISEKSEIFDDQFSVERPDGSNFTLKIRSTKLEDSAMYFCASKLEISGNTIYFGEGSWLTVV.

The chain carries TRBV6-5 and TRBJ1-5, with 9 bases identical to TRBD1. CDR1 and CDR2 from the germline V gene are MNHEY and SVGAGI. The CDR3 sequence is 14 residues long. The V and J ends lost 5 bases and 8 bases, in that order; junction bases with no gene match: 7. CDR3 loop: CASSTRDRVEPQHF. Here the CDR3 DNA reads TGTGCCAGCAGTACCCGGGACAGGGTCGAGCCCCAGCATTTT.

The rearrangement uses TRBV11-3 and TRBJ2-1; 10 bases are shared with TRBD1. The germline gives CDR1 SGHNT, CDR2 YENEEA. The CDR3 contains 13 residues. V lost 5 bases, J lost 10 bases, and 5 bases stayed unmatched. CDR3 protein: CASSTTGGVEQFF. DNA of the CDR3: TGTGCCAGCAGCACGACAGGGGGCGTGGAGCAGTTCTTC.

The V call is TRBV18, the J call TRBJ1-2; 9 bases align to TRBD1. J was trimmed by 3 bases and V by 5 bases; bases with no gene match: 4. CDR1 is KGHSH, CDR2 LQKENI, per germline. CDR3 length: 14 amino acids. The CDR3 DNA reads TGTGCCAGCTCAACAACAGGGGGCGACTATGGCTACACCTTC. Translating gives CASSTTGGDYGYTF.

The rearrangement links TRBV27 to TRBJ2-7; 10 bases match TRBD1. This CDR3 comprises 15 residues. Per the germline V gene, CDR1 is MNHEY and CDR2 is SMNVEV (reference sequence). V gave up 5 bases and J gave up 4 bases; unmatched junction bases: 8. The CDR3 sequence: CASSPETGGKYEQYF. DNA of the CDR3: TGTGCCAGCAGTCCAGAGACAGGGGGCAAGTACGAGCAGTACTTC.

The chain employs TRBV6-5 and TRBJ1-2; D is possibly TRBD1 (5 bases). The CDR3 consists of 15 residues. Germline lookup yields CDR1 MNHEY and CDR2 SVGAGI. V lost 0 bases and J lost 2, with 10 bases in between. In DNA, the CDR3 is TGTGCCAGCAGTTACTCCCCCCAGGGAAACTATGGCTACACCTTC. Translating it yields CASSYSPQGNYGYTF.

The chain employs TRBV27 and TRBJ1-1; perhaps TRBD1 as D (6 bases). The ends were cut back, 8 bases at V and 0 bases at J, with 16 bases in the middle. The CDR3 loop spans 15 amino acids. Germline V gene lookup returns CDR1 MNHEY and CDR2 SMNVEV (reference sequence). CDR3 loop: CASQEKDRLNTEAFF. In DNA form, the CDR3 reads TGTGCCAGCCAGGAAAAGGACAGACTGAACACTGAAGCTTTCTTT.

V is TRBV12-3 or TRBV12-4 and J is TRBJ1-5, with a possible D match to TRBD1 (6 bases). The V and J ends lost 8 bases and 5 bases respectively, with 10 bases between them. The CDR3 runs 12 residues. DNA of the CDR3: TGTGCCAGCCAGACAGGCTATCAGCCCCAGCATTTT. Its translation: CASQTGYQPQHF.

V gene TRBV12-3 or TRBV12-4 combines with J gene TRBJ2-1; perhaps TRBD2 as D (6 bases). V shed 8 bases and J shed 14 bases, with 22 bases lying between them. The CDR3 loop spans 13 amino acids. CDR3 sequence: CASGGGAIKGEFF. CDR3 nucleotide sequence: TGTGCCAGCGGCGGCGGGGCTATAAAAGGGGAGTTCTTC.

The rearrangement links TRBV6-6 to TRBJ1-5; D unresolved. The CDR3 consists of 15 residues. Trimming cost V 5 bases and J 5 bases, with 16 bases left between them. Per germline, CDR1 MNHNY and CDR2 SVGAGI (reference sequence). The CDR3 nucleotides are TGTGCCAGCAGTCTGCGGACTCCCCGAGATCAGCCCCAGCATTTT. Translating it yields CASSLRTPRDQPQHF.

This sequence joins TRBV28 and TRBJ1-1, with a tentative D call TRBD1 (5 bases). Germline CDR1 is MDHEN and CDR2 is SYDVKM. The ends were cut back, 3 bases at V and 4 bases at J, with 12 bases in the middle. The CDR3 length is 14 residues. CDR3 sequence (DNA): TGTGCCAGCAGTTTCCGTCAGGGTGGCACTGAAGCTTTCTTT. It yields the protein CASSFRQGGTEAFF.